This is a list of T cell receptor beta chains from one sample in a study of blood T cell repertoires in COVID-19. TCRdb's copy holds only in-frame clones and misses some; the assay was immunoSEQ multiplex PCR. This table has 130,000 to 150,000 clones, around nine tenths appearing once. The sample was peripheral blood. The receptors derive from a woman in her forties with acute or convalescent COVID-19. Both conserved end residues are part of each CDR3. The D gene is left open where the match is weak. Part of the rows lack a size; the others show once, few, many or a class for expanded clones.

cdr3_aa: CASSYSTLEYEQYF
cdr3_nt: TGTGCCAGCAGTTACTCGACTTTGGAGTACGAGCAGTACTTC
d_call: .
j_call: TRBJ2-7
v_call: TRBV6-6
clone_size: .

cdr3_aa: CASSLAPGSGYIQYF
cdr3_nt: TGTGCCAGCAGCTTAGCCCCGGGATCGGGTTACATTCAGTACTTC
d_call: .
j_call: TRBJ2-4
v_call: TRBV11-2
clone_size: .

cdr3_aa: CASSFLPSGRAQIYNEQFF
cdr3_nt: TGTGCCAGCAGCTTCCTTCCTAGCGGGAGGGCTCAAATCTACAATGAGCAGTTCTTC
d_call: TRBD2
j_call: TRBJ2-1
v_call: TRBV11-2
clone_size: .

cdr3_aa: CASSRDESDSAFF
cdr3_nt: TGTGCCAGCTCACGCGACGAGAGCGACTCTGCTTTCTTT
d_call: .
j_call: TRBJ1-1
v_call: TRBV18
clone_size: .

cdr3_aa: CASSEHFFPEDGDYGYTF
cdr3_nt: TGTGCCAGCAGTGAACATTTCTTCCCCGAGGATGGTGACTATGGCTACACCTTC
d_call: .
j_call: TRBJ1-2
v_call: TRBV6-1
clone_size: .

cdr3_aa: CSTYDPSPGELFF
cdr3_nt: TGCAGCACCTACGACCCTAGCCCCGGGGAGCTGTTTTTT
d_call: .
j_call: TRBJ2-2
v_call: TRBV29-1
clone_size: once

cdr3_aa: CASSLAAGVYQETQYF
cdr3_nt: TGTGCCAGCAGCTTAGCTGCGGGGGTGTACCAAGAGACCCAGTACTTC
d_call: TRBD2
j_call: TRBJ2-5
v_call: TRBV7-9
clone_size: .

cdr3_aa: CAWSWAGDNEQFF
cdr3_nt: TGTGCCTGGAGTTGGGCAGGGGACAATGAGCAGTTCTTC
d_call: .
j_call: TRBJ2-1
v_call: TRBV30
clone_size: .

cdr3_aa: CASSLSPDRGGEAFF
cdr3_nt: TGTGCCAGCAGTTTATCCCCGGACAGGGGGGGTGAAGCTTTCTTT
d_call: TRBD1
j_call: TRBJ1-1
v_call: TRBV27
clone_size: .

cdr3_aa: CASSITPFNGYTF
cdr3_nt: TGTGCCAGTAGTATAACTCCGTTCAATGGCTACACCTTC
d_call: .
j_call: TRBJ1-2
v_call: TRBV19
clone_size: .

cdr3_aa: CASSPMDSGGSYGYTF
cdr3_nt: TGTGCCAGCTCCCCCATGGACAGTGGGGGATCTTATGGCTACACCTTC
d_call: .
j_call: TRBJ1-2
v_call: TRBV18
clone_size: .

cdr3_aa: CASSLTGTGSQFF
cdr3_nt: TGTGCCAGCAGCTTAACGGGGACAGGTTCGCAGTTCTTC
d_call: TRBD1
j_call: TRBJ2-1
v_call: TRBV7-3
clone_size: .

cdr3_aa: CASSANSGGAHTGELFF
cdr3_nt: TGTGCCAGCAGTGCCAATAGCGGGGGGGCCCACACCGGGGAGCTGTTTTTT
d_call: TRBD2
j_call: TRBJ2-2
v_call: TRBV6-1
clone_size: .

cdr3_aa: CASSQGTGTVNYGYTF
cdr3_nt: TGCGCCAGCAGCCAAGGGACCGGGACAGTAAACTATGGCTACACCTTC
d_call: TRBD1
j_call: TRBJ1-2
v_call: TRBV4-3
clone_size: .

cdr3_aa: CATSDSLPGELFF
cdr3_nt: TGTGCCACCAGTGATTCCCTCCCCGGGGAGCTGTTTTTT
d_call: .
j_call: TRBJ2-2
v_call: TRBV24-1
clone_size: .

cdr3_aa: CASSPSTSGRDTQYF
cdr3_nt: TGTGCCAGCAGTCCCTCGACTAGCGGGAGGGATACGCAGTATTTT
d_call: TRBD2
j_call: TRBJ2-3
v_call: TRBV2
clone_size: .

cdr3_aa: CASSALGQAPSGNTIYF
cdr3_nt: TGTGCCAGCAGTGCCTTAGGACAGGCCCCCTCTGGAAACACCATATATTTT
d_call: TRBD1
j_call: TRBJ1-3
v_call: TRBV25-1
clone_size: .

cdr3_aa: CASSFGQGAGNEQFF
cdr3_nt: TGCGCCAGCAGCTTCGGACAGGGGGCTGGAAATGAGCAGTTCTTC
d_call: TRBD1
j_call: TRBJ2-1
v_call: TRBV5-1
clone_size: .

cdr3_aa: CASSISRLKRQLSYNEQFF
cdr3_nt: TGTGCCAGTAGTATATCGAGACTTAAACGCCAACTCTCCTACAATGAGCAGTTCTTC
d_call: .
j_call: TRBJ2-1
v_call: TRBV19
clone_size: .

cdr3_aa: CASSPSGPPRDTLVSYEQYF
cdr3_nt: TGTGCCAGCAGCCCAAGTGGTCCCCCCCGGGACACCCTAGTCTCCTACGAGCAGTACTTC
d_call: .
j_call: TRBJ2-7
v_call: TRBV3-1/TRBV3-2
clone_size: .

cdr3_aa: CASRTGPDVRPQHF
cdr3_nt: TGCGCCAGCAGGACAGGTCCTGATGTGAGGCCCCAGCATTTT
d_call: .
j_call: TRBJ1-5
v_call: TRBV10-1
clone_size: .

cdr3_aa: CASSLGSGRASYNEQFF
cdr3_nt: TGTGCCAGCAGCTTGGGTAGCGGGAGGGCGTCCTACAATGAGCAGTTCTTC
d_call: TRBD2
j_call: TRBJ2-1
v_call: TRBV7-2
clone_size: .

cdr3_aa: CASSYSTGPSYEQYF
cdr3_nt: TGTGCCAGCAGTTACTCGACAGGTCCATCCTACGAGCAGTACTTC
d_call: .
j_call: TRBJ2-7
v_call: TRBV6-6
clone_size: .

cdr3_aa: CASRLTSGRTDTQYF
cdr3_nt: TGTGCCAGCAGGTTGACTAGCGGCCGCACAGATACGCAGTATTTT
d_call: TRBD2
j_call: TRBJ2-3
v_call: TRBV6-5
clone_size: .

cdr3_aa: CASSDSGDRGGIGEKLFF
cdr3_nt: TGTGCCAGCAGTGACTCCGGGGACAGGGGAGGTATTGGTGAAAAACTGTTTTTT
d_call: TRBD1
j_call: TRBJ1-4
v_call: TRBV6-4
clone_size: .

cdr3_aa: CASSNGLAEFYEQYF
cdr3_nt: TGTGCCAGCAGCAATGGACTAGCGGAATTCTACGAGCAGTACTTC
d_call: TRBD2
j_call: TRBJ2-7
v_call: TRBV3-1/TRBV3-2
clone_size: .

cdr3_aa: CASSIDLRILNTEAFF
cdr3_nt: TGTGCCAGTAGTATAGATCTTAGAATTCTGAACACTGAAGCTTTCTTT
d_call: .
j_call: TRBJ1-1
v_call: TRBV19
clone_size: .

cdr3_aa: CASSPRTVSPLHF
cdr3_nt: TGTGCCAGCAGTCCCCGGACTGTTTCACCCCTCCACTTT
d_call: .
j_call: TRBJ1-6
v_call: TRBV12-3/TRBV12-4
clone_size: .

cdr3_aa: CATSPDRSGYEQYF
cdr3_nt: TGTGCCACCTCCCCTGACAGGTCGGGGTACGAGCAGTACTTC
d_call: .
j_call: TRBJ2-7
v_call: TRBV19
clone_size: .

cdr3_aa: CASSSKDRFNEKLFF
cdr3_nt: TGTGCCAGCAGTTCCAAAGACAGGTTTAATGAAAAACTGTTTTTT
d_call: .
j_call: TRBJ1-4
v_call: TRBV5-8
clone_size: .